This T cell receptor beta chain came from a study of blood T cell repertoires in COVID-19. In the source study's methods: Cell counts per sample came from amplifying reference gene primers. Profiled with immunoSEQ multiplex PCR; TCRdb holds only in-frame clones, not every one. V and J calls and clone size are as listed in that table; D and trimming were resolved from the DNA. The table lists around 450,000 clones, 75% to 90% of them singletons, with about 4.3% in the top ten. This receptor was identified in a woman aged 25 to 39 with acute or convalescent COVID-19. The sequenced sample consisted of peripheral blood.

The CDR3 loop reads CASSQGHHWNSPLHF. CDR3 sequence (DNA): TGTGCCAGCAGCCAGGGACACCATTGGAATTCACCCCTCCACTTT. The rearrangement links TRBV11-2 to TRBJ1-6, with D maybe TRBD1 (6 bases). Trimming left V 5 bases short and J 7 bases short, with 15 bases between. Germline CDR1 is SGHAT and CDR2 is FQNNGV. This CDR3 is built from 15 residues.